Each of the 5 T cell receptor beta chains below was sequenced from the same sample in a study of CD8 T cells in ankylosing spondylitis (dated by TCRdb to the late 2010s). The method behind the library was 5' RACE. Sequencing took place on an Illumina HiSeq 2500. Using fastp at Q25 and MiXCR, TCRdb reprocessed the public reads and kept productive beta chains. Duplicate CDR3 protein sequences are folded into a single record with the most common DNA and genes. This sample comprises some 150,000 distinct CDR3 sequences, under 45% of them detected only once. The ten largest clones add up to 12% to 15% of the sample. The sample taken for sequencing was synovial fluid, either unsorted or a sorted T cell fraction (not recorded which). The source of these receptors is a male donor with ankylosing spondylitis.

This clonotype was observed a handful of times. V and J are TRBV4-2 and TRBJ2-1, with 10 bases aligning to TRBD2. The V segment lost 0 bases and the J segment 6 bases; nucleotides outside the gene matches: 8. The CDR3 runs 17 residues. The germline V gene has CDR1 LGHNA and CDR2 YNFKEQ. CDR3 loop: CASSQETFSGRANEQFF. In DNA form, the CDR3 reads TGTGCCAGCAGCCAAGAGACGTTCAGCGGGAGGGCCAATGAGCAGTTCTTC.

This clonotype was counted many times. The chain has TRBV29-1 and TRBJ2-3; D gene uncertain. Trimming pared 2 bases from V and 8 bases from J, leaving 14 bases between. This CDR3 has 13 amino acids. Germline V gene data show CDR1 as SQVTM and CDR2 as ANQGSEA. The DNA for the CDR3 is TGCAGCGTTGAACCCGTAAGCGACGGTACGCAGTATTTT. Translated, it gives CSVEPVSDGTQYF.

This clonotype appeared many times. The V and J genes are TRBV10-3 and TRBJ2-1; D is uncertain. V was trimmed by 10 bases and J by 0 bases, leaving 7 bases between them. The CDR3 covers 12 residues. Germline V CDR1 and CDR2: ENHRY, SYGVKD. Written as DNA, the CDR3 is TGTGCCACGCTCAGCTCCTACAATGAGCAGTTCTTC. Protein: CATLSSYNEQFF.

In its sample, this clonotype was seen a few times. This chain connects TRBV12-3 or TRBV12-4 to TRBJ1-4; tentative D call: TRBD1 (5 bases). The CDR3 consists of 15 residues. With 5 bases removed from V and 7 bases from J, the gap between germline ends came to 17 bases. In DNA form, the CDR3 reads TGTGCCAGCAGTCACCCAGGGAGTCATCGTGAAAAACTGTTTTTT. Its protein is CASSHPGSHREKLFF.

The chain has TRBV7-9 and TRBJ2-1, with 7 positions matching TRBD2. The CDR3 runs 15 residues. Looked up from germline, CDR1 is SEHNR and CDR2 is FQNEAQ (reference sequence). V lost 3 bases to trimming and J lost 7 bases; unmatched junction nucleotides: 9. CDR3 bases: TGTGCCAGCAGCTTCACCAGCGGGATGGAAAATGAGCAGTTCTTC. Translation gives CASSFTSGMENEQFF.